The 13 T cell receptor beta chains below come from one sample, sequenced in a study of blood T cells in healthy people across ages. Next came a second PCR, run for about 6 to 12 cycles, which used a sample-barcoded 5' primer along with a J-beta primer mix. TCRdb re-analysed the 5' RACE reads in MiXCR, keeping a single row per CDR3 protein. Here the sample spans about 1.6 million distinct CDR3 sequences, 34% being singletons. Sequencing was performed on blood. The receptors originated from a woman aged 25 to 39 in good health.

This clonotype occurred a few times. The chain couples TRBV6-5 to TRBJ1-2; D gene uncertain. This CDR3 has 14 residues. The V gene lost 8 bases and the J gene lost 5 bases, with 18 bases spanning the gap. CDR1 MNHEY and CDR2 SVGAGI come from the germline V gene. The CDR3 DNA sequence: TGTGCCAGCCCGAGGACCCGGGCGCTTTATGGCTACACCTTC. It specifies CASPRTRALYGYTF.

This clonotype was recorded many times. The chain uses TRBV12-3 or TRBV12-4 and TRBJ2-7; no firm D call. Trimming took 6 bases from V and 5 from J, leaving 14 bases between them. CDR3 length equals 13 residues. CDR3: CASSLGGYDEQYF. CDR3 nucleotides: TGTGCCAGCAGCCTCGGTGGGTATGACGAGCAGTACTTC.

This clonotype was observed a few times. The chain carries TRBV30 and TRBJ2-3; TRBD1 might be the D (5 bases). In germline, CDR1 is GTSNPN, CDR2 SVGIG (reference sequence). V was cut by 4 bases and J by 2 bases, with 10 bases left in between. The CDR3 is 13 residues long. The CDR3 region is CAWIPGNTDTQYF. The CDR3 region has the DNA TGTGCCTGGATTCCAGGGAACACAGATACGCAGTATTTT.

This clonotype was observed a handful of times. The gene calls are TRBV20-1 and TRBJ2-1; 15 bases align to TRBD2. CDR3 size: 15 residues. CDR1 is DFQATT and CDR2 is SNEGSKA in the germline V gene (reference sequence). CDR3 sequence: CSPGLAGGGYNEQFF. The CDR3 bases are TGCAGCCCGGGACTAGCGGGAGGTGGATACAATGAGCAGTTCTTC.

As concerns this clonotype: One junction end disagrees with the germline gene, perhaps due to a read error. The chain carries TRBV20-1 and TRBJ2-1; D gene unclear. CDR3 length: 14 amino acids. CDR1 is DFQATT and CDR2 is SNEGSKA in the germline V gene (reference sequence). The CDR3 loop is CSARGDRSYDEQFF. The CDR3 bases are TGCAGTGCTAGAGGCGATCGGTCCTACGATGAGCAGTTCTTC.

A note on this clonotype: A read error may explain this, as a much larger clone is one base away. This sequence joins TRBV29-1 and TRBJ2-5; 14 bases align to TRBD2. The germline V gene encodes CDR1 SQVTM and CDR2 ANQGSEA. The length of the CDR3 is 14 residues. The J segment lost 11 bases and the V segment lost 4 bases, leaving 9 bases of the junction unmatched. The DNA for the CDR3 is TGCAGCGTTGGGGGACTAGCGGGGGCCAATGAGCAGTACTTC. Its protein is CSVGGLAGANEQYF.

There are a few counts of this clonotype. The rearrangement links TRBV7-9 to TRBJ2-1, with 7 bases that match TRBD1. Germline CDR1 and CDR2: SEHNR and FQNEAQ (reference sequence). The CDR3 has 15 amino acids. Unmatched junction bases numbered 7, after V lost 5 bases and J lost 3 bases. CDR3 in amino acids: CASSPRGGDYNEQFF. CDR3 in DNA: TGTGCCAGCAGCCCAAGAGGGGGCGACTACAATGAGCAGTTCTTC.

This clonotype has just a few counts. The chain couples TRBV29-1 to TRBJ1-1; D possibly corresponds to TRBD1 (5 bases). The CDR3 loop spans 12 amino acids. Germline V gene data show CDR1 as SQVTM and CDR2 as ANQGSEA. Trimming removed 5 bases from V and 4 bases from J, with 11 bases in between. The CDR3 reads CSVQGGSTEAFF. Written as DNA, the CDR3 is TGCAGCGTTCAGGGAGGGAGCACTGAAGCTTTCTTT.

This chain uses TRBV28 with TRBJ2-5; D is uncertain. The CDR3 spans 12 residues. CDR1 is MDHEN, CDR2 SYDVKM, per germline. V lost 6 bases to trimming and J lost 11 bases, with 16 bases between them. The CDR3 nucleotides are TGTGCCAGCAGGACCCTTGGAAATGAGCAGTACTTC. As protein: CASRTLGNEQYF.

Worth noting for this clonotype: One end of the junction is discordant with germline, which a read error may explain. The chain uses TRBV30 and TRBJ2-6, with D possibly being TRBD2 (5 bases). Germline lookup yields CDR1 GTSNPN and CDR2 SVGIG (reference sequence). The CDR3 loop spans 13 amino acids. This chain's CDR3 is CAWGIAGVNVLTF. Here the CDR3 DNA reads TGTGCCTGGGGGATCGCCGGGGTCAACGTCCTGACTTTC.

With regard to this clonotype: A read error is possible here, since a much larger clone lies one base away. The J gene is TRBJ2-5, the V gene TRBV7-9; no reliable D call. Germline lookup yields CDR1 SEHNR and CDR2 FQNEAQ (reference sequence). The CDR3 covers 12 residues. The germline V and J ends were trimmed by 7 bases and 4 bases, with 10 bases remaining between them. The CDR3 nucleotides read TGTGCCAGCACCACGAATGGAGAGACCCAGTACTTC. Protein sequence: CASTTNGETQYF.

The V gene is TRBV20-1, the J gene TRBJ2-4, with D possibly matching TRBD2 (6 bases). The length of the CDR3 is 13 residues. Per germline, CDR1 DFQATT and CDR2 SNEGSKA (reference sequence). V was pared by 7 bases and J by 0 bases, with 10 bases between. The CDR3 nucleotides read TGCAGTGATGGGAGGATAGCCAAAAACATTCAGTACTTC. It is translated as CSDGRIAKNIQYF.

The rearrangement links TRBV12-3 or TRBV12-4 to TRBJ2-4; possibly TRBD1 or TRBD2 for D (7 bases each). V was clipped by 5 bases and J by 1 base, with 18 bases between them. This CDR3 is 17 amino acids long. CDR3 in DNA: TGTGCCAGCAGTCCAGCGGGACAGCCGTGGGCCAAAAACATTCAGTACTTC. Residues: CASSPAGQPWAKNIQYF.